This record covers a single T cell receptor (beta chain). This CDR3 contains 14 residues. V shed 5 bases and J shed 1 base, with 11 bases lying between them. Germline V CDR1 and CDR2: SQVTM, ANQGSEA. The data were obtained in a study of low-dose radiotherapy and immunotherapy resistance in tumors. About the study: Individuals in Cohort 2 had 1 Gy per fraction every two weeks, adding up to 13 Gy over 26 weeks. Cyclophosphamide infusions of 200 mg/m2 came every two weeks, one day before radiation-immunotherapy. Daily, from cycle 1 day 1 and for four cycles, patients took oral aspirin 300 mg.

The presence of advanced solid tumors lacking tumor-infiltrating lymphocytes characterized eligible patients. Covering alpha and beta chains, TRAV- and TRBV-specific primers were used for the first-strand cDNA. A roughly 21-cycle PCR with a constant-region primer and V-primer adapter amplified TCRs. TCRdb reprocessed the reads with MiXCR, giving one entry per CDR3 protein. The table lists under 15,000 distinct CDR3 sequences, over 55% of them singletons, with roughly 7.1% in the top ten. The chain is built from TRBV29-1 and TRBJ2-2, with D possibly matching TRBD1 (5 bases). The receptor was derived from a human donor with advanced metastatic prostate, ovarian, gallbladder or colorectal cancer (not recorded which). This table probably holds off-target reads from a library built for another chain. CDR3 in DNA: TGCAGCGTTCTGGGGCAGCTGAACACCGGGGAGCTGTTTTTT. It translates to CSVLGQLNTGELFF.